Sequencing of this TCR beta chain was carried out in a study of cytomegalovirus exposure and HLA in healthy donors. Points from the study as a whole: Earlier analysis looked at TCR beta V segments, and most were productive about 90% or about 30% of the time. In a later analysis, TCR association rates varied by HLA locus: DRB1 most, HLA-C fewest. After further analysis at a later stage, 15,000 to 20,000 TCR beta sequences were associated with HLA alleles at 0.05 false discovery rate.

To note about this clone: Its target is not known.

A multiplex PCR was run with 60 Vbeta primers and 13 Jbeta primers. TCRdb's copy holds only in-frame clones and misses some; the assay was immunoSEQ multiplex PCR. The repertoire includes 180,000 or so clones, about 82% of them detected once, and less than 2% sits in the top ten. The sequence was obtained from a woman aged 25-40 years in good health and CMV-seronegative. The sequenced material came from PBMCs.

The CDR3 bases are TGTGCCAGCAGCTTAACAAATACGCAGTATTTT. It codes for CASSLTNTQYF. This rearrangement joins TRBV7-2 to TRBJ2-3; D gene uncertain. The V end was cut by 2 bases, the J end by 7 bases, with 4 bases between. Germline assignment: CDR1 SGHTA and CDR2 FQGNSA. The CDR3 totals 11 residues.